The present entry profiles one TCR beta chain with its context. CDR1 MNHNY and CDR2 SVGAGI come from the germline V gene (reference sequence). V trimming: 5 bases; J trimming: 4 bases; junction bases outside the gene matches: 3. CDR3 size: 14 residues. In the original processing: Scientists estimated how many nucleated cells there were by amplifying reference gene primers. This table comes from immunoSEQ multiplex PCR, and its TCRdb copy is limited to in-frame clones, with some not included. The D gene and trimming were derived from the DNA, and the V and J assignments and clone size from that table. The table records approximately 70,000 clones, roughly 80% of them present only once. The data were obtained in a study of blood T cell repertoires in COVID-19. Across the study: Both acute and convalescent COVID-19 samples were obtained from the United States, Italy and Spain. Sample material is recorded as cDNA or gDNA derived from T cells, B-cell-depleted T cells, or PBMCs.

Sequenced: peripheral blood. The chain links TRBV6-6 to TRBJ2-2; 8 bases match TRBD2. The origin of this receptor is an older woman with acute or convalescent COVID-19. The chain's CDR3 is CASSRTSSTGELFF. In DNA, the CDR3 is TGTGCCAGCAGTCGGACTAGCTCCACCGGGGAGCTGTTTTTT.